These T cell receptor beta chains were read from a single sample in a study of patients and donors after allogeneic stem cell transplantation. TCRdb recomputed calls from the RT-PCR reads with MiXCR, one row per CDR3 protein. The table lists over 400,000 distinct CDR3 sequences, around 16% of them singletons. Sequencing was done on a sample of blood, either unsorted or a sorted T cell fraction (not recorded which). The receptor set was obtained from a human donor who was either an allogeneic HSCT recipient or a stem cell or donor lymphocyte infusion donor (not recorded which). It is not recorded whose cells these are; they may come from a transplant donor. The CDR3 runs from the conserved cysteine through the conserved F or W. The order of the fields is V gene, D gene, J gene, clone size, CDR3 DNA, CDR3 protein. D genes are given only for firm matches. Some rows mark clone size as missing; the rest say once, few, many or name a class of expanded clone.

>TRBV12-3/TRBV12-4|.|TRBJ1-2|.
TGTGCCAGCAGTTTTAGGCAGCAGAAAGACTACACCTTC
CASSFRQQKDYTF
>TRBV20-1|TRBD2|TRBJ2-1|.
TGCAGTGCTAGAGATTTCGAGGGCTCCGGGAGGATCAATGAGCAGTTCTTC
CSARDFEGSGRINEQFF
>TRBV24-1|TRBD1|TRBJ2-3|few
TGTGCCACCAGTGACCTGACCGACAGGGCTGATACGCAGTATTTT
CATSDLTDRADTQYF
>TRBV5-1|.|TRBJ1-3|many
TGCGCCAGCAGCTTGCGAGGGACTGGAAACACCATATATTTT
CASSLRGTGNTIYF
>TRBV30|TRBD1|TRBJ1-2|.
TGTGCCTGGAAAGACTTCGACAGGGCTGGTTATGGCTACACCTTC
CAWKDFDRAGYGYTF
>TRBV7-3|.|TRBJ2-2|few
TGTGCCAGCAGCTTGCCCAGGTCCGGGGAGCTGTTTTTT
CASSLPRSGELFF
>TRBV11-2|.|TRBJ2-1|many
TGTGCCAGCAGCTTAGGAGGTTTTGAGCAGTTCTTC
CASSLGGFEQFF
>TRBV12-5|TRBD2|TRBJ2-3|few
TGTGCTAGTGGTCCCGGACTAGGGTGGGGCACAGATACGCAGTATTTT
CASGPGLGWGTDTQYF
>TRBV27|TRBD2|TRBJ2-7|.
TGTGCCAGCAGTTTTAGCGGGGGAGCAGTCTACGAGCAGTACTTC
CASSFSGGAVYEQYF
>TRBV20-1|.|TRBJ1-5|.
TGCAGTGCTAGACAAATACGGGCCGGGAGACGTCTAGTGCAGCCCCAGCATTTT
CSARQIRAGRRLVQPQHF
>TRBV4-3|.|TRBJ2-3|.
TGCGCCAGCAGCCAGACGGGCCGAATAGATACGCAGTATTTT
CASSQTGRIDTQYF
>TRBV18|TRBD1|TRBJ1-2|.
TGTGCCAGCTCACCGTGGGACAGGGGGATCTATGGCTACACCTTC
CASSPWDRGIYGYTF
>TRBV27|TRBD1|TRBJ2-2|.
TGTGCCAGCAGTTTAGTTGCCGGGACAGGAGGGACCGGGGAGCTGTTTTTT
CASSLVAGTGGTGELFF
>TRBV3-1|TRBD1|TRBJ1-6|.
TGTGCCAGCAGCCTTTCGACAGGGACAAATTCACCCCTCCACTTT
CASSLSTGTNSPLHF
>TRBV20-1|TRBD2|TRBJ2-3|few
TGCAGTGCTCTCCGGACTAGCCAGAGCACAGATACGCAGTATTTT
CSALRTSQSTDTQYF